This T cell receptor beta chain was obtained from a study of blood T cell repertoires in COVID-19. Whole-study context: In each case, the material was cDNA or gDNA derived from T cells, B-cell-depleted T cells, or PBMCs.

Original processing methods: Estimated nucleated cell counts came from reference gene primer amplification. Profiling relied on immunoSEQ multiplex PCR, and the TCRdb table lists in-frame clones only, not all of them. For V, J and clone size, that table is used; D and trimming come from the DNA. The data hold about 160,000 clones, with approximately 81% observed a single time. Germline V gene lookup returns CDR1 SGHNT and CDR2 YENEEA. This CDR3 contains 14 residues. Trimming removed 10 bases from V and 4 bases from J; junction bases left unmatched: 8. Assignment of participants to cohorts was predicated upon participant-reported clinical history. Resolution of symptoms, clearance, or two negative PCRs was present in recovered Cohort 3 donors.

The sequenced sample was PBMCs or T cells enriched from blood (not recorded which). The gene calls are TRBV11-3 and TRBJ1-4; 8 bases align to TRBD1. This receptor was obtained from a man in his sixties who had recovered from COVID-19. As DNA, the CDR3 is TGTGCCACCCAAAATACAGGGGGTAATGAAAAACTGTTTTTT. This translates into CATQNTGGNEKLFF. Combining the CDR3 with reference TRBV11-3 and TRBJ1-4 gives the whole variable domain EAGVVQSPRYKIIEKKQPVAFWCNPISGHNTLYWYLQNLGQGPELLIRYENEEAVDDSQLPKDRFSAERLKGVDSTLKIQPAELGDSAVYLCATQNTGGNEKLFFGSGTQLSVL.